This T cell receptor (beta chain) was recorded in a study of cytomegalovirus exposure and HLA in healthy donors. Study as a whole: A prior study identified over 100 million unique TCR beta sequences from about 179 million T cells.

The CDR3 contains 14 residues. V lost 6 bases and J lost 0; bases outside the gene matches: 2. CDR1 is MDHEN and CDR2 is SYDVKM in the germline V gene. Whole-study results and caveats: Three of the chains that were CMV-associated were confirmed in vitro to be specific for CMV antigens.

60 Vbeta and 13 Jbeta primers were used in PCR. The repertoire was sequenced with immunoSEQ multiplex PCR; TCRdb's copy has only in-frame clones and lacks some. The sample has around 130,000 clones, 75% to 85% seen once. Details on this clone: Its antigen is unknown.

The sample taken for sequencing was PBMCs. The sequence derives from a man between 40 and 49 years old in good health and CMV-seronegative. The rearrangement joins TRBV28 to TRBJ1-3; TRBD1 aligns across 7 bases. The CDR3 is CASRGTDSGNTIYF. CDR3 nucleotides: TGTGCCAGCAGAGGGACAGACTCTGGAAACACCATATATTTT.